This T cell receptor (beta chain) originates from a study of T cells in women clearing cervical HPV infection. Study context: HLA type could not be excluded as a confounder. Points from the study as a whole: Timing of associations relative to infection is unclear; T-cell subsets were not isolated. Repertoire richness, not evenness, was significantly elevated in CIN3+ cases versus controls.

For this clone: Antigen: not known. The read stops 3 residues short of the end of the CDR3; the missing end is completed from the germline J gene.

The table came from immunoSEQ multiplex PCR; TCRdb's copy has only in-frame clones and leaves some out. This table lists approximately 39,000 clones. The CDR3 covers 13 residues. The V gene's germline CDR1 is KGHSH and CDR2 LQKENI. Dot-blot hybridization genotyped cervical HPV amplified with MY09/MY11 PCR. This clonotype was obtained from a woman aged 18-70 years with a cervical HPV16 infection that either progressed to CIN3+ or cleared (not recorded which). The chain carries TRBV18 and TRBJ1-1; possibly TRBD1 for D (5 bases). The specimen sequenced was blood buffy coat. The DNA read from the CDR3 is TGTGCCAGCTCACCCATTCGAGGGGAGACA. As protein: CASSPIRGET. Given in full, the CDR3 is CASSPIRGETAFF.